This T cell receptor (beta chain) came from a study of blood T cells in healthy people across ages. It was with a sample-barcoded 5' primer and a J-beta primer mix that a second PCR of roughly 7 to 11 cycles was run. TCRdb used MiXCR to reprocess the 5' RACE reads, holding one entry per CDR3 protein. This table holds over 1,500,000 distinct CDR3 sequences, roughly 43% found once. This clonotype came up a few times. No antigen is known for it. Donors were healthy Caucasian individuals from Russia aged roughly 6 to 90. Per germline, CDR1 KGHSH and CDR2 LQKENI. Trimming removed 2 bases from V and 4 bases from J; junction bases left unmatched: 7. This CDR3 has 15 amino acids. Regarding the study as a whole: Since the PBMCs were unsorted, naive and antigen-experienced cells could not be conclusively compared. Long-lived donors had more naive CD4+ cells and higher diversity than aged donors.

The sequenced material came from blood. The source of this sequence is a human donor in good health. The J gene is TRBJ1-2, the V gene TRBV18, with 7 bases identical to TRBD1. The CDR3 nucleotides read TGTGCCAGCTCACCATCAACAGGGGCCGTCTATGGCTACACCTTC. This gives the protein CASSPSTGAVYGYTF.